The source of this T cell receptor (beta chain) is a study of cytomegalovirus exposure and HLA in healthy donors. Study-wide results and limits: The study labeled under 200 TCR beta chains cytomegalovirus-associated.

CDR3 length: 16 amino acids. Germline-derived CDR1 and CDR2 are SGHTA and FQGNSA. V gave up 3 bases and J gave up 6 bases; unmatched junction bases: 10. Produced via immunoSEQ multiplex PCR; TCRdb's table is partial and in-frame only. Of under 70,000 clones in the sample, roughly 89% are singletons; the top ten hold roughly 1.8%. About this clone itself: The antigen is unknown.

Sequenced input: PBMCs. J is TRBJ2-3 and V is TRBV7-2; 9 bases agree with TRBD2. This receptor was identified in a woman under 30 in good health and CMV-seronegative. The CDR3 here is CASSLLGAGGLDTQYF. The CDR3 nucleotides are TGTGCCAGCAGCTTGCTGGGGGCGGGGGGGTTGGATACGCAGTATTTT.